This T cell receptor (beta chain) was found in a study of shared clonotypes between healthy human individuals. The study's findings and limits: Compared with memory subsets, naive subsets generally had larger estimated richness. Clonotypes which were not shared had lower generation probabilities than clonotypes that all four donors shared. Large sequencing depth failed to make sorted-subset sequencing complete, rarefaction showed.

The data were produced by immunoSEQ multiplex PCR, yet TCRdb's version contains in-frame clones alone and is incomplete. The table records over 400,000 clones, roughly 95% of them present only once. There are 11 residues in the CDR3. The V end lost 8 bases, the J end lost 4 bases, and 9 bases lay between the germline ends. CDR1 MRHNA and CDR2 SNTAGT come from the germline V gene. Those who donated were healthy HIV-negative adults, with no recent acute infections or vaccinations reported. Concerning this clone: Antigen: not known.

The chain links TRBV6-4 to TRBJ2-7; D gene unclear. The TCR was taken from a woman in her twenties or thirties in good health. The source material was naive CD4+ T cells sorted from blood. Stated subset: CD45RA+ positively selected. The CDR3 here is CASLKHYEQYF. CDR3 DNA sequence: TGTGCCAGCTTGAAACATTACGAGCAGTACTTC.